A single sample is the source of the 7 T cell receptor beta chains below, sequenced in a study of T cells after posttransplantation cyclophosphamide. Cyclophosphamide on days +3 and +4 followed busulfan-fludarabine conditioning and a marrow graft. Libraries were prepared by immunoSEQ multiplex PCR; TCRdb keeps only in-frame clonotypes and omits some of them. The table has 12,000 or so clones, roughly 2% seen once. The sequencing here drew on PBMCs, taken after allogeneic stem cell transplant with posttransplant cyclophosphamide. Receptor source: a male patient in his thirties who received an allogeneic stem cell transplant from a related donor, was CMV-positive, and had no GVHD. Some T cells here may be from the graft donor.

This clone was seen only a few times. The rearrangement links TRBV7-2 to TRBJ2-7; 10 positions match TRBD1. This CDR3 contains 16 residues. Trimming cost V 5 bases and J 2 bases; bases outside gene matches: 9. The germline V gene encodes CDR1 SGHTA and CDR2 FQGNSA. CDR3 protein: CASSPDRGRMAYEQYF. DNA for the CDR3: TGTGCCAGCAGCCCCGACAGGGGGCGGATGGCCTACGAGCAGTACTTC.

This clone was found a few times. The gene calls are TRBV29-1 and TRBJ2-1; 8 bases fit TRBD2. CDR1 is SQVTM, CDR2 ANQGSEA, per germline. The CDR3 contains 14 residues. J was trimmed by 0 bases and V by 5 bases; bases with no gene match: 3. The CDR3 nucleotides are TGCAGCGTTCGGAGCGGGAGCTCCTACAATGAGCAGTTCTTC. Its translation: CSVRSGSSYNEQFF.

This chain uses TRBV7-9 with TRBJ2-3; D may be TRBD2 (6 bases). Germline CDR1 is SEHNR and CDR2 is FQNEAQ (reference sequence). Deletions cut 5 bases from V and 2 bases from J, with 20 bases between. The CDR3 has 17 residues. In DNA form, the CDR3 reads TGTGCCAGCAGCGCCCGTGGGTACCGACTAGACACAGATACGCAGTATTTT. Its translation is CASSARGYRLDTDTQYF.

This clone was counted a few times. At one boundary the junction diverges from the germline segment, which might be a read error. The gene calls are TRBV7-6 and TRBJ2-7; 14 positions agree with TRBD2. The germline CDR1 and CDR2 sequences are SGHVS and FNYEAQ. The CDR3 is 14 amino acids. DNA of the CDR3: TGTGCCAGCAGCTTTCCCGGGACTAGCGGGAGAAAGTCCTTC. Residues: CASSFPGTSGRKSF.

The chain combines TRBV5-5 with TRBJ2-5, with D possibly matching TRBD2 (6 bases). The germline V and J ends were trimmed by 0 bases and 5 bases, with 11 bases remaining between them. The germline V gene has CDR1 SGHKS and CDR2 YYEKEE (reference sequence). CDR3 length: 14 residues. The CDR3 loop reads CASSLANRGETQYF. The DNA for the CDR3 is TGTGCCAGCAGCTTGGCCAATCGGGGGGAGACCCAGTACTTC.

This clone was found a few times. The chain combines TRBV7-9 with TRBJ2-7, with 12 bases matching TRBD2. The V segment lost 6 bases and the J segment 3 bases; nucleotides outside the gene matches: 9. The CDR3 sequence is 16 residues long. Germline CDR1 is SEHNR and CDR2 is FQNEAQ (reference sequence). The CDR3 region is CASSTTSGRTIYEQYF. DNA for the CDR3: TGTGCCAGCAGTACAACTAGCGGGAGGACAATCTACGAGCAGTACTTC. The variable domain in full, with the rest retrieved from reference TRBV7-9 and TRBJ2-7, is DTGVSQNPRHKITKRGQNVTFRCDPISEHNRLYWYRQTLGQGPEFLTYFQNEAQLEKSRLLSDRFSAERPKGSFSTLEIQRTEQGDSAMYLCASSTTSGRTIYEQYFGPGTRLTVT.

This clone has only a few counts. V and J are TRBV18 and TRBJ1-5, with D possibly matching TRBD1 (6 bases). CDR1 KGHSH and CDR2 LQKENI come from the germline V gene. The CDR3 is made up of 14 amino acids. Trimming removed 6 bases at V and 6 bases at J, with 15 bases between. This CDR3 is CASSRTDRSQPQHF. The CDR3 DNA reads TGTGCCAGCTCCCGGACAGATCGGAGTCAGCCCCAGCATTTT.